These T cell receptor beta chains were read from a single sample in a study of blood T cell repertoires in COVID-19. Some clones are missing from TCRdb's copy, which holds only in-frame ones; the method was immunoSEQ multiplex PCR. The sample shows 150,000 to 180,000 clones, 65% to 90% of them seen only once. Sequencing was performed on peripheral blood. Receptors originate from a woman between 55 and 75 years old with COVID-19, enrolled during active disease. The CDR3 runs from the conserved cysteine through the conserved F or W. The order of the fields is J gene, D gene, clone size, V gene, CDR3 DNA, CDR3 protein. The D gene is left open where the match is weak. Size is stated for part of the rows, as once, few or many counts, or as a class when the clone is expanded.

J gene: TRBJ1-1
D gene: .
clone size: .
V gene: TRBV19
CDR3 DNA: TGTGCCAGTAGTATATCCAGAAACACTGAAGCTTTCTTT
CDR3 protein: CASSISRNTEAFF

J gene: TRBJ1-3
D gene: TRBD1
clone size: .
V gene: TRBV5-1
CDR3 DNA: TGCGCCAGCAGCTGGGCTGACAGGGACCCTGGAAACACCATATATTTT
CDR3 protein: CASSWADRDPGNTIYF

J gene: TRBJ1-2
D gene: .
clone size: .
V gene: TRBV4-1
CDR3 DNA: TGCGCCAGCAGTCTCGGGACTCCACAATACGGCTACACCTTC
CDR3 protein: CASSLGTPQYGYTF

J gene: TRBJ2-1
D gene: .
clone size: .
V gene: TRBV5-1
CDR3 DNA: TGCGCCAGCAGCTTAACAGGGTCAGTTGAGCAGTTCTTC
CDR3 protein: CASSLTGSVEQFF

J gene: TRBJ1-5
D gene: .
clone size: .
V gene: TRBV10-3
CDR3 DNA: TGTGCCATCAGTGAGTCAAGGGGATTTCAGCCCCAGCATTTT
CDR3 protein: CAISESRGFQPQHF

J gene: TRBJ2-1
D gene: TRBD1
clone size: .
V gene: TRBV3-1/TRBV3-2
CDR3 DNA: TGTGCCAGCAGCCCAGGGGGCGTCTACAATGAGCAGTTCTTC
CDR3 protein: CASSPGGVYNEQFF

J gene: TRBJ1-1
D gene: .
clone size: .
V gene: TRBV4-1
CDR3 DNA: TGCGCCAGCAGTTTTTCAGGCGGGGGGAGCACTGAAGCTTTCTTT
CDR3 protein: CASSFSGGGSTEAFF

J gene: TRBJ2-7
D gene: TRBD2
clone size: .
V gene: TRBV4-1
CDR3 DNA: TGCGCCAGCAGCCAAGATTTAGCGGGAGGATTTTACGAGCAGTACTTC
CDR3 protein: CASSQDLAGGFYEQYF

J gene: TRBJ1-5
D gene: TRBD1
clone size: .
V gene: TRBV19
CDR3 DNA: TGTGCCAGTAGTGCCCCGGGACAGGGGGCTGGTCAGCCCCAGCATTTT
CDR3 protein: CASSAPGQGAGQPQHF

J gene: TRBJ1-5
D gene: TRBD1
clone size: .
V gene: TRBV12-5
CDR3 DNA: TGTGCTAGTGGACCGGGACAGGGTTTAGGACAGCCCCAGCATTTT
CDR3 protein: CASGPGQGLGQPQHF

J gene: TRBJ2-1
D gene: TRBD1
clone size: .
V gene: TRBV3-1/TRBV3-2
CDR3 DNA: TGTGCCAGCAGCCAAAACAGGGGGTCCACCAATGAGCAGTTCTTC
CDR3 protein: CASSQNRGSTNEQFF

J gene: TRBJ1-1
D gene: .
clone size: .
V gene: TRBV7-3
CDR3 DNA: TGTGCCAGCAGCCTACAGGGTACCTTGAACACTGAAGCTTTCTTT
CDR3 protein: CASSLQGTLNTEAFF

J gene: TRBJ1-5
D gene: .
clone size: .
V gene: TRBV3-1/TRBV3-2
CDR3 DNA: TGTGCCAGCAGCCAAGGGGGAGCCCAGCCCCAGCATTTT
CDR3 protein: CASSQGGAQPQHF

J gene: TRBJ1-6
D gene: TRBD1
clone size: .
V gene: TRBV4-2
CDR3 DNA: TGTGCCAGCAGCCACCCCGGACAGGGCGATTCACCCCTCCACTTT
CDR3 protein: CASSHPGQGDSPLHF

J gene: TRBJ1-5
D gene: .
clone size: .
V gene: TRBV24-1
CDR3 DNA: TGTGCCACTTCGAACAGCTATAGCAATCAGCCCCAGCATTTT
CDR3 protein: CATSNSYSNQPQHF

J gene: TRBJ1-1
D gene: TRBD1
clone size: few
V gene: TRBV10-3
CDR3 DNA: TGTGCCATCAGCCGGACAGGGGGAATCAAAACTGAAGCTTTCTTT
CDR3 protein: CAISRTGGIKTEAFF

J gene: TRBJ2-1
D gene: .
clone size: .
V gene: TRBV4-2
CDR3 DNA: TGTGCCAGCCGGCACCTGAGCGCCTCCTACAATGAGCAGTTCTTC
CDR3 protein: CASRHLSASYNEQFF

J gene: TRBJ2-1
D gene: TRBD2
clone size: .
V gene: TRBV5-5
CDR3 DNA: TGTGCCAGCAGACCCACTAGCGGGGGGGCCTATGAGCAGTTCTTC
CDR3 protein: CASRPTSGGAYEQFF

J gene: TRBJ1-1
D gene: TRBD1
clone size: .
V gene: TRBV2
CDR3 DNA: TGTGCCAGCATAAGGGACAGGGGCAAGAACACTGAAGCTTTCTTT
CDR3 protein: CASIRDRGKNTEAFF

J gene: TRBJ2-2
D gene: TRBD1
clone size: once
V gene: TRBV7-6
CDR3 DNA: TGTGCCAGCAGCCCAAGGGACAGGTCGAACACCGGGGAGCTGTTTTTT
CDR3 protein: CASSPRDRSNTGELFF

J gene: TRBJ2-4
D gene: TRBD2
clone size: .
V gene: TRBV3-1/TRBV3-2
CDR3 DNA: TGTGCCAGCAGCCCGTGGACTAGCGGGCGCGAAGCCAAAAACATTCAGTACTTC
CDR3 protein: CASSPWTSGREAKNIQYF

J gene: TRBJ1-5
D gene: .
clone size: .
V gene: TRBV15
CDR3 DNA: TGTGCCACCAGCAGAGGGGGCAGTAGCAATCAGCCCCAGCATTTT
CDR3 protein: CATSRGGSSNQPQHF

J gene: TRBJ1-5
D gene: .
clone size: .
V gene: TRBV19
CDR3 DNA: TGTGCCAGTAGTATAGAAGGGGTTAGAAGCAATCAGCCCCAGCATTTT
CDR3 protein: CASSIEGVRSNQPQHF

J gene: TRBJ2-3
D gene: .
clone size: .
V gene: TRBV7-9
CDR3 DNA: TGTGCCAGCAGCTTAGACTCTTACACAGATACGCAGTATTTT
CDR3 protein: CASSLDSYTDTQYF

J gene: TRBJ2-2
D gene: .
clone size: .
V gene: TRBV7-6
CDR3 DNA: TGTGCCAGCAGCTCATCTCAGGGGCGAAACACCGGGGAGCTGTTTTTT
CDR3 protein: CASSSSQGRNTGELFF

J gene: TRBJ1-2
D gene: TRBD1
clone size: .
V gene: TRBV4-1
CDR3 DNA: TGCGCCAGCAGCCAAGATCGTGAGGGGGCGATTGGCTACACCTTC
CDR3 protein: CASSQDREGAIGYTF

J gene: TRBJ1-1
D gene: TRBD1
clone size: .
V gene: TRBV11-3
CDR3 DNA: TGTGCCAGCAGCCCCTTGGACAGGGGCCATATCACTGAAGCTTTCTTT
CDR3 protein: CASSPLDRGHITEAFF

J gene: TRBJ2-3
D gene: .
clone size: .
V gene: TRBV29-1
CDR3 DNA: TGCAGCTTTGGGGGAGACTCAGATACGCAGTATTTT
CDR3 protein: CSFGGDSDTQYF

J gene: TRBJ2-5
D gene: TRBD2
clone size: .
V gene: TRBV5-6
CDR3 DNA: TGTGCCAGCAGCTTCCCACTAGCGGGAGAGACCCAGTACTTC
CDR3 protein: CASSFPLAGETQYF

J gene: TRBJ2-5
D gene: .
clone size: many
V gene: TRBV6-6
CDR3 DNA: TGTGCCAGCAGAGAGTACCAGGGGCAAGAGACCCAGTACTTC
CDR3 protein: CASREYQGQETQYF

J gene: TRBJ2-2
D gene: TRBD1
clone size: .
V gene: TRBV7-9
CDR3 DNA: TGTGCCAGCAGCCGCCTACAGGGGGACACCGGGGAGCTGTTTTTT
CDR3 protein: CASSRLQGDTGELFF

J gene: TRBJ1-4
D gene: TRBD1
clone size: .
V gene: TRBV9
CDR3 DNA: TGTGCCAGCAGCGTAACAGGGGTTGGGGAAAAACTGTTTTTT
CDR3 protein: CASSVTGVGEKLFF